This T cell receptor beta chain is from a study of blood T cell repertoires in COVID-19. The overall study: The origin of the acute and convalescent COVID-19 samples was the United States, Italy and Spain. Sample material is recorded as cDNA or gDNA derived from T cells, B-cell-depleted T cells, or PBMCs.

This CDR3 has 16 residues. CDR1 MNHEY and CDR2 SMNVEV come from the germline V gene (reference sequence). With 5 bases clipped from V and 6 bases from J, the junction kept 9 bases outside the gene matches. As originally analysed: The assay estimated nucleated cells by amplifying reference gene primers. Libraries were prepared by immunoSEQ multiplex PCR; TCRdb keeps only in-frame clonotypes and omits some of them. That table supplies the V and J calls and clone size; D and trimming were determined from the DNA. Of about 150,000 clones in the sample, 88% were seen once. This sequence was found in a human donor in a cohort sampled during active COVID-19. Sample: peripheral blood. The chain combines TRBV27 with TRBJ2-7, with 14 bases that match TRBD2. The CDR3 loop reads CASSPSGLAGGREQYF. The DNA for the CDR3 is TGTGCCAGCAGTCCCAGTGGACTAGCGGGAGGACGCGAGCAGTACTTC.